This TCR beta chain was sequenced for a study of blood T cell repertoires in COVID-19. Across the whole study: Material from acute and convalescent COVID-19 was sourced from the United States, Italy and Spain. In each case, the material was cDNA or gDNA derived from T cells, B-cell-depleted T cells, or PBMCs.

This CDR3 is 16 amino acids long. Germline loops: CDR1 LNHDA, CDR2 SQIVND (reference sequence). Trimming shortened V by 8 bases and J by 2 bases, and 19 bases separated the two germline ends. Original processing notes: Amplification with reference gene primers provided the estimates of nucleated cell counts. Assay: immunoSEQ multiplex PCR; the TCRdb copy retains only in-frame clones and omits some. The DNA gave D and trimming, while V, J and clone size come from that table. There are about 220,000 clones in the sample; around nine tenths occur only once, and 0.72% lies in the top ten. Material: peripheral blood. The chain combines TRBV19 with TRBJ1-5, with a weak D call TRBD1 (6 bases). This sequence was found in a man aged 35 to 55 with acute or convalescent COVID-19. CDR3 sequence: CASDSAGTWGNQPQHF. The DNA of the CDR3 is TGTGCCAGTGACTCCGCCGGGACATGGGGCAATCAGCCCCAGCATTTT.